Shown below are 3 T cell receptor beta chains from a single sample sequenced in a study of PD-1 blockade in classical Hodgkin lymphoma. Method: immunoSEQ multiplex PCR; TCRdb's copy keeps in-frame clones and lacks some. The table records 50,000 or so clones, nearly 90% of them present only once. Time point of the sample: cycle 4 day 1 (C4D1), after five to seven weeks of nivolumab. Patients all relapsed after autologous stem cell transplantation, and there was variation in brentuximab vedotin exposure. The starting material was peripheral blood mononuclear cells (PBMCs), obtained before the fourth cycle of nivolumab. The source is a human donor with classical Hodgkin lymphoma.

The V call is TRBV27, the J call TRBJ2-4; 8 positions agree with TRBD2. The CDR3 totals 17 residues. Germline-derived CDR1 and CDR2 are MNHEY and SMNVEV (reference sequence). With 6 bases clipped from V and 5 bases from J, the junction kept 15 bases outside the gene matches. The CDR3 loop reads CASRPSGSGSLENIQYF. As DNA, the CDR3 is TGTGCCAGCAGGCCCAGCGGGAGCGGTTCCCTCGAAAACATTCAGTACTTC.

CDR3 residues: CASGGGGQPQHF. The CDR3 nucleotides are TGTGCCAGCGGGGGAGGGGGACAGCCCCAGCATTTT. This chain connects TRBV6-6 to TRBJ1-5; maybe TRBD1 (6 bases). The germline gives CDR1 MNHNY, CDR2 SVGAGI (reference sequence). CDR3 length equals 12 residues. Trimming left V 8 bases short and J 7 bases short, with 12 bases between.

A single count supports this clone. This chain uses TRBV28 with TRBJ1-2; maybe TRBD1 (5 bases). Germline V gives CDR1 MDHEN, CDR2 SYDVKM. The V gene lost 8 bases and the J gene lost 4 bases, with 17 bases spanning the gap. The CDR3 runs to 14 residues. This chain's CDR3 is CASRRREGIYGYTF. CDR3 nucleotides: TGTGCCAGCCGACGAAGGGAGGGGATCTATGGCTACACCTTC.